These 19 T cell receptor beta chains came from one sample sequenced in a study of blood T cell repertoires in COVID-19. Only in-frame clones appear in the TCRdb table, and some are missing; sequencing was by immunoSEQ multiplex PCR. The sample lists roughly 320,000 clones; over 90% were seen once. Sequenced sample: PBMCs or T cells enriched from blood (not recorded which). These receptors were collected from a woman between 25 and 40 years old who had been exposed to COVID-19.

V is TRBV5-4 and J is TRBJ2-7, with a possible D match to TRBD1 (6 bases). The length of the CDR3 is 16 residues. Looked up from germline, CDR1 is SGHNT and CDR2 is YYREEE (reference sequence). V was cut by 4 bases and J by 3 bases, with 20 bases left in between. The CDR3 reads CASSQQFRGQLYEQYF. CDR3 sequence (DNA): TGTGCCAGCAGCCAGCAGTTTCGAGGACAGCTCTACGAGCAGTACTTC.

V usage is TRBV10-3 and J usage is TRBJ1-2; TRBD1 matches at 7 bases. V lost 4 bases, J lost 6 bases, and 14 bases stayed unmatched. This CDR3 has 16 amino acids. CDR1 and CDR2 from the germline V gene are ENHRY and SYGVKD. CDR3: CAISVPLTGTDNGYTF. The CDR3 coding sequence is TGTGCCATCAGTGTCCCGCTAACCGGGACAGATAATGGCTACACCTTC.

The V gene is TRBV4-3, the J gene TRBJ1-5, with 10 bases lining up with TRBD1. The CDR3 runs to 19 residues. Germline CDR1 and CDR2: LGHNA and YSLEER. With 5 bases clipped from V and 1 base from J, the junction kept 14 bases outside the gene matches. The chain's CDR3 is CASSEHATGGTLSNQPQHF. CDR3 bases: TGCGCCAGCAGCGAACACGCGACAGGGGGCACCCTGAGCAATCAGCCCCAGCATTTT.

The chain employs TRBV27 and TRBJ2-7; TRBD2 agrees at 8 bases. CDR1 and CDR2 (germline): MNHEY, SMNVEV (reference sequence). V shed 3 bases, J shed 3 bases, and the junction held 7 bases outside the gene matches. The CDR3 runs to 15 residues. The CDR3 nucleotides are TGTGCCAGCAGTTTGACGGGACTAGGTTTCTACGAGCAGTACTTC. It yields the protein CASSLTGLGFYEQYF.

V is TRBV11-2 and J is TRBJ1-1; 10 bases map to TRBD1. Losses at the gene ends were 6 bases for V and 5 bases for J; bases not matched to a gene: 3. The CDR3 totals 13 residues. From germline, CDR1 is SGHAT and CDR2 FQNNGV. In DNA, the CDR3 is TGTGCCAGCAGTCGGACAGGGGGGACTGAAGCTTTCTTT. Protein sequence: CASSRTGGTEAFF.

V usage is TRBV4-1 and J usage is TRBJ2-5; possible D gene TRBD1, 6 bases. There are 14 residues in the CDR3. V was clipped by 6 bases and J by 5 bases, with 16 bases between them. The germline gives CDR1 MGHRA, CDR2 YSYEKL. As DNA, the CDR3 is TGCGCCAGCAGGGGACATCCCAACGCGGAGACCCAGTACTTC. This gives the protein CASRGHPNAETQYF.

This clone was counted once. The chain has TRBV5-4 and TRBJ1-3; D is uncertain. CDR3 length: 14 amino acids. Germline lookup yields CDR1 SGHNT and CDR2 YYREEE (reference sequence). The V end lost 4 bases, the J end lost 8 bases, and 16 bases lay between the germline ends. Here the CDR3 DNA reads TGTGCCAGCAGCCCCGACATCGCGCGGGACACCATATATTTT. Its translation is CASSPDIARDTIYF.

This chain uses TRBV9 with TRBJ1-1; tentative D call: TRBD1 (6 bases). The CDR3 runs to 14 residues. V was shortened by 0 bases and J by 4 bases, with 10 bases between the two germline ends. Germline-derived CDR1 and CDR2 are SGDLS and YYNGEE. This CDR3 reads CASSVEGGTTEAFF. In nucleotides, the CDR3 is TGTGCCAGCAGCGTAGAAGGGGGTACCACTGAAGCTTTCTTT.

The rearrangement uses TRBV6-1 and TRBJ1-5; perhaps TRBD1 as D (5 bases). CDR3 length equals 16 residues. In germline, CDR1 is MNHNS, CDR2 SASEGT. Trimming cost V 3 bases and J 3 bases, with 15 bases left between them. CDR3: CASSDGLGGFNQPQHF. For the CDR3, the DNA is TGTGCCAGCAGTGACGGCTTGGGGGGTTTCAATCAGCCCCAGCATTTT.

The J gene is TRBJ1-3, the V gene TRBV6-5; D gene ambiguous. CDR1 MNHEY and CDR2 SVGAGI come from the germline V gene. This CDR3 has 15 residues. Trimming cost V 6 bases and J 0 bases, with 12 bases left between them. CDR3 sequence (DNA): TGTGCCAGCAGCAGTTGGAGGTTCTCTGGAAACACCATATATTTT. It is translated as CASSSWRFSGNTIYF.

The chain links TRBV18 to TRBJ1-1, with no clear D. V dropped 3 bases and J dropped 0 bases, with 5 bases sitting between them. The CDR3 runs to 13 residues. Germline lookup yields CDR1 KGHSH and CDR2 LQKENI. CDR3 nucleotides: TGTGCCAGCTCACCTCAGGTGAACACTGAAGCTTTCTTT. Translating gives CASSPQVNTEAFF.

V usage is TRBV4-1 and J usage is TRBJ1-2; 10 bases are shared with TRBD1. The J segment lost 5 bases and the V segment lost 2 bases, leaving 5 bases of the junction unmatched. CDR1 and CDR2 (germline): MGHRA, YSYEKL. The CDR3 loop spans 15 amino acids. In nucleotides, the CDR3 is TGCGCCAGCAGCCAAAGGACAGGGGGAGGTTATGGCTACACCTTC. Translated: CASSQRTGGGYGYTF.

This chain uses TRBV4-2 with TRBJ2-5; no reliable D call. This CDR3 is built from 15 residues. The germline V gene has CDR1 LGHNA and CDR2 YNFKEQ. V was pared by 0 bases and J by 0 bases, with 8 bases between. CDR3 coding DNA: TGTGCCAGCAGCCAAGAAGTCGCGTACCAAGAGACCCAGTACTTC. This codes for CASSQEVAYQETQYF.

The chain carries TRBV4-1 and TRBJ1-1, with no clear D. CDR3 length: 15 amino acids. Per germline, CDR1 MGHRA and CDR2 YSYEKL. Trimming shortened V by 4 bases and J by 2 bases, and 14 bases separated the two germline ends. The CDR3: CASSPSPKTNTEAFF. Written as DNA, the CDR3 is TGCGCCAGCAGCCCGTCTCCCAAGACAAACACTGAAGCTTTCTTT.

This chain uses TRBV3-1 (or the pseudogene TRBV3-2) with TRBJ1-3, with D tentatively TRBD1 (5 bases). Germline-derived CDR1 and CDR2 are LGHDT and YNNKEL (reference sequence). V lost 0 bases and J 1 base, leaving 7 bases between the germline ends. CDR3 length: 15 residues. The CDR3 DNA reads as TGTGCCAGCAGCCAAGACTCAGGGTCTGGAAACACCATATATTTT. Its translation is CASSQDSGSGNTIYF.

J is TRBJ2-1 and V is TRBV7-9; 7 bases match TRBD2. This CDR3 contains 15 residues. From germline, CDR1 is SEHNR and CDR2 FQNEAQ (reference sequence). V lost 2 bases and J lost 6; bases outside the gene matches: 7. This CDR3 is CASSLRSGGTNEQFF. CDR3 nucleotide sequence: TGTGCCAGCAGCTTAAGATCGGGGGGAACCAATGAGCAGTTCTTC.

The chain combines TRBV5-1 with TRBJ2-3; 10 bases fit TRBD1. After removal of 4 bases from V and 2 bases from J, the junction contained 4 bases not matched to a gene. This CDR3 has 15 amino acids. Per the germline V gene, CDR1 is SGHRS and CDR2 is YFSETQ. CDR3 DNA sequence: TGCGCCAGCAGCCCGGGACAGGGGTTCACAGATACGCAGTATTTT. It codes for CASSPGQGFTDTQYF. Based on the CDR3 plus reference TRBV5-1 and TRBJ2-3, the full variable domain is KAGVTQTPRYLIKTRGQQVTLSCSPISGHRSVSWYQQTPGQGLQFLFEYFSETQRNKGNFPGRFSGRQFSNSRSEMNVSTLELGDSALYLCASSPGQGFTDTQYFGPGTRLTVL.

This clone came up many times. The rearrangement links TRBV3-1 (or the pseudogene TRBV3-2) to TRBJ1-2, with 10 nucleotides matching TRBD1. V trimming: 3 bases; J trimming: 7 bases; junction bases outside the gene matches: 11. Germline V gene lookup returns CDR1 LGHDT and CDR2 YNNKEL (reference sequence). The CDR3 runs 16 residues. This CDR3 reads CASSQVRDRGMGGYTF. Here the CDR3 DNA reads TGTGCCAGCAGCCAGGTCCGGGACAGGGGAATGGGTGGCTACACCTTC.

The rearrangement uses TRBV11-2 and TRBJ2-5, with 7 bases matching TRBD2. The J segment lost 4 bases and the V segment lost 3 bases, leaving 5 bases of the junction unmatched. Germline loops: CDR1 SGHAT, CDR2 FQNNGV. The CDR3 consists of 14 residues. CDR3 in amino acids: CASSFTSDVETQYF. In DNA form, the CDR3 reads TGTGCCAGCAGCTTCACTAGCGATGTAGAGACCCAGTACTTC.